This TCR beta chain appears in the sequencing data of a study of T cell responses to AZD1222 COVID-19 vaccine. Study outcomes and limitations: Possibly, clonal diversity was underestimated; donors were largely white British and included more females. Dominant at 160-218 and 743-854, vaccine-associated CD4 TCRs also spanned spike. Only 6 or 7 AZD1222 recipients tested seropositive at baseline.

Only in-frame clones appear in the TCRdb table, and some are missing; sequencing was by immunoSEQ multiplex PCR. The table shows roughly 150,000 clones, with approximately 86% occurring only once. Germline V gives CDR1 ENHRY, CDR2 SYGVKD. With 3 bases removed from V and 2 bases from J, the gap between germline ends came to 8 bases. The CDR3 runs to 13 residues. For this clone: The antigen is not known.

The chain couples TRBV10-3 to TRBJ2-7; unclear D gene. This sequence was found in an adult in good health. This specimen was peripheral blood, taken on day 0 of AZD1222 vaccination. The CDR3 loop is CAISDAVPYEQYF. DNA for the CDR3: TGTGCCATCAGTGACGCAGTACCCTACGAGCAGTACTTC.